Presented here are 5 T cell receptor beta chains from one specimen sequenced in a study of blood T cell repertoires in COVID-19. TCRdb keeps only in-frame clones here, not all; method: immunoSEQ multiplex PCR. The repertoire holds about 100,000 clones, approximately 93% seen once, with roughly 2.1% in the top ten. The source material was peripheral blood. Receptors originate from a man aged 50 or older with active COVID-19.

This chain's CDR3 is CASSDPTGGSTDTQYF. The CDR3 bases are TGTGCCAGTAGTGACCCGACAGGGGGTAGCACAGATACGCAGTATTTT. V is TRBV19 and J is TRBJ2-3; 9 bases are a match to TRBD1. CDR1 is LNHDA and CDR2 is SQIVND in the germline V gene (reference sequence). With V trimmed by 5 bases and J by 0 bases, 6 bases remained unmatched. CDR3 length: 16 residues.

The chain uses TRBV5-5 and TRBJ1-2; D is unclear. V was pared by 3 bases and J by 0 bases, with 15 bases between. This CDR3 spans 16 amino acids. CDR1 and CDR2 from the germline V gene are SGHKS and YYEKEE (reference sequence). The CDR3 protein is CASSSIPRTANYGYTF. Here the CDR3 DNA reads TGTGCCAGCAGCTCCATCCCCCGTACAGCTAACTATGGCTACACCTTC.

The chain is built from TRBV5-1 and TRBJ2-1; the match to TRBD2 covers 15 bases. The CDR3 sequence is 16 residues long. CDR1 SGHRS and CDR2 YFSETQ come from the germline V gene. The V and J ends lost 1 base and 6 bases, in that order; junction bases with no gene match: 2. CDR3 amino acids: CASSLTGLAGGNEQFF. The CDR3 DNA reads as TGCGCCAGCAGCTTGACGGGACTAGCGGGGGGCAATGAGCAGTTCTTC.

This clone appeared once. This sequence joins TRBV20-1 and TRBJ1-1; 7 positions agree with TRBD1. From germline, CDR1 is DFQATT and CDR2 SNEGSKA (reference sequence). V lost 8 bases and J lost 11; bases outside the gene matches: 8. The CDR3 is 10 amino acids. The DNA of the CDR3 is TGCAGTCAATACAGGGGTGAGGCTTTCTTT. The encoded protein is CSQYRGEAFF.

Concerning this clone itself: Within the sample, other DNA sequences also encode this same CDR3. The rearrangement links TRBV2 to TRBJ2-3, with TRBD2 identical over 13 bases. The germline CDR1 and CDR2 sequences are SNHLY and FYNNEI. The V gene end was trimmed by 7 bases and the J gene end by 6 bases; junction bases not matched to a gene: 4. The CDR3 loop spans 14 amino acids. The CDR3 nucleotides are TGTGCCAGCAATGGACTAGCGGGAGCGGATACGCAGTATTTT. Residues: CASNGLAGADTQYF.